A selection of T cell receptor beta chains follows, all from one sample in a study of OX40 agonist ivuxolimab in advanced cancers. TCRdb's table, derived via immunoSEQ multiplex PCR, lists solely in-frame clones and lacks some. The profile shows roughly 26,000 clones, approximately 85% of them singletons. The starting material was CD4+ or CD8+ T cells sorted from blood, obtained in a trial of the OX40 agonist ivuxolimab. All receptors come from an adult with an advanced solid tumor such as melanoma, head and neck, liver or kidney cancer. CDR3s include the opening cysteine and the closing phenylalanine or tryptophan. The D gene is left open where the match is weak. Not every row has a clone size; where given, it reads once, few, many or a size class.

v_call: TRBV6-6; d_call: TRBD1; j_call: TRBJ1-2; clone_size: .; cdr3_aa: CASARQGGYGYTF; cdr3_nt: TGTGCCAGCGCCAGACAGGGTGGCTATGGCTACACCTTC
v_call: TRBV5-6; d_call: TRBD1; j_call: TRBJ1-1; clone_size: .; cdr3_aa: CASSKPRQGFGVGTEAFF; cdr3_nt: TGTGCCAGCAGCAAACCTCGACAGGGGTTTGGTGTTGGCACTGAAGCTTTCTTT
v_call: TRBV29-1; d_call: .; j_call: TRBJ2-5; clone_size: .; cdr3_aa: CSTTKAPSEAAQETQYF; cdr3_nt: TGCAGTACCACAAAGGCCCCGTCCGAAGCCGCGCAAGAGACCCAGTACTTC
v_call: TRBV7-2; d_call: .; j_call: TRBJ2-5; clone_size: .; cdr3_aa: CASSPRGQRLETQYF; cdr3_nt: TGTGCCAGCAGCCCCCGGGGACAACGTCTCGAGACCCAGTACTTC
v_call: TRBV27; d_call: .; j_call: TRBJ1-1; clone_size: once; cdr3_aa: CASSSRPTASMNTEAFF; cdr3_nt: TGTGCCAGCAGTTCCCGCCCGACGGCATCCATGAACACTGAAGCTTTCTTT
v_call: TRBV5-6; d_call: .; j_call: TRBJ2-7; clone_size: once; cdr3_aa: CASSFYGGTYEQYF; cdr3_nt: TGTGCCAGCAGCTTTTATGGGGGGACCTACGAGCAGTACTTC
v_call: TRBV29-1; d_call: .; j_call: TRBJ1-1; clone_size: .; cdr3_aa: CSVVWVEGGEAFF; cdr3_nt: TGCAGCGTTGTCTGGGTGGAGGGTGGTGAAGCTTTCTTT
v_call: TRBV5-2; d_call: .; j_call: TRBJ2-4; clone_size: .; cdr3_aa: CASSQGQFDIQYF; cdr3_nt: TGCGCCAGCAGCCAAGGTCAGTTCGACATTCAGTACTTC
v_call: TRBV5-1; d_call: .; j_call: TRBJ2-1; clone_size: once; cdr3_aa: CASSLELDSLQFF; cdr3_nt: TGCGCCAGCAGCTTGGAACTGGACAGTCTCCAGTTCTTC
v_call: TRBV30; d_call: TRBD1; j_call: TRBJ2-5; clone_size: few; cdr3_aa: CAWSVLRGRETQYF; cdr3_nt: TGTGCCTGGAGTGTACTTAGGGGGCGAGAGACCCAGTACTTC
v_call: TRBV7-2; d_call: TRBD1; j_call: TRBJ1-2; clone_size: .; cdr3_aa: CASSSSRQGIGYTF; cdr3_nt: TGTGCCAGCAGCTCCTCTAGACAGGGGATAGGGTACACCTTC
v_call: TRBV6-5; d_call: .; j_call: TRBJ2-7; clone_size: once; cdr3_aa: CASSYSSQGEPEQYF; cdr3_nt: TGTGCCAGCAGTTACTCGAGTCAGGGAGAGCCCGAGCAGTACTTC
v_call: TRBV11-2; d_call: .; j_call: TRBJ2-5; clone_size: .; cdr3_aa: CASSVLGVMAEEQYF; cdr3_nt: TGTGCCAGCAGCGTGCTTGGGGTCATGGCGGAGGAACAGTACTTC
v_call: TRBV5-6; d_call: .; j_call: TRBJ2-7; clone_size: .; cdr3_aa: CASSRGIVLSYEQYF; cdr3_nt: TGTGCCAGCAGCCGGGGCATAGTGCTTTCCTACGAGCAGTACTTC
v_call: TRBV6-5; d_call: TRBD2; j_call: TRBJ2-7; clone_size: once; cdr3_aa: CASSYGLAGGYEQYF; cdr3_nt: TGTGCCAGCAGTTACGGGTTAGCGGGAGGTTACGAGCAGTACTTC
v_call: TRBV11-2; d_call: .; j_call: TRBJ2-2; clone_size: .; cdr3_aa: CASSFRSGDRGTGELFF; cdr3_nt: TGTGCCAGCAGCTTCCGTTCTGGAGATCGAGGAACCGGGGAGCTGTTTTTT
v_call: TRBV6-1; d_call: .; j_call: TRBJ2-7; clone_size: .; cdr3_aa: CAASTGPTYEQYF; cdr3_nt: TGTGCCGCCAGCACAGGTCCCACCTACGAGCAGTACTTC
v_call: TRBV19; d_call: .; j_call: TRBJ2-7; clone_size: .; cdr3_aa: CASSTRESSYEQYF; cdr3_nt: TGTGCCAGTAGTACCCGCGAGAGCTCCTACGAGCAGTACTTC
v_call: TRBV6-5; d_call: .; j_call: TRBJ1-2; clone_size: .; cdr3_aa: CASSYSARGVRGYTF; cdr3_nt: TGTGCCAGCAGTTACTCGGCCAGGGGAGTTCGCGGCTACACCTTC
v_call: TRBV23-1; d_call: .; j_call: TRBJ1-2; clone_size: .; cdr3_aa: CASSHPPGHMGGYTF; cdr3_nt: TGCGCCAGCAGTCACCCCCCGGGACACATGGGTGGCTACACCTTC
v_call: TRBV27; d_call: TRBD1; j_call: TRBJ1-2; clone_size: few; cdr3_aa: CASSTIFGQGAGYTF; cdr3_nt: TGTGCCAGCAGTACTATCTTCGGACAGGGGGCTGGCTACACCTTC
v_call: TRBV4-3; d_call: TRBD2; j_call: TRBJ2-5; clone_size: .; cdr3_aa: CASSQERFGGLDQETQYF; cdr3_nt: TGCGCCAGCAGCCAAGAAAGGTTTGGGGGACTAGACCAAGAGACCCAGTACTTC
v_call: TRBV2; d_call: .; j_call: TRBJ2-2; clone_size: .; cdr3_aa: CASSRDPINTGELFF; cdr3_nt: TGTGCCAGCAGCCGGGACCCTATAAACACCGGGGAGCTGTTTTTT
v_call: TRBV7-2; d_call: .; j_call: TRBJ2-5; clone_size: .; cdr3_aa: CASGSGRQETQYF; cdr3_nt: TGTGCCAGCGGCAGCGGGCGCCAAGAGACCCAGTACTTC
v_call: TRBV5-4; d_call: TRBD2; j_call: TRBJ2-2; clone_size: .; cdr3_aa: CASSQGLAGYTGELFF; cdr3_nt: TGTGCCAGCAGCCAGGGACTAGCGGGATACACCGGGGAGCTGTTTTTT
v_call: TRBV9; d_call: .; j_call: TRBJ1-3; clone_size: .; cdr3_aa: CASRKEAGNTIYF; cdr3_nt: TGTGCCAGCAGAAAGGAAGCTGGAAACACCATATATTTT
v_call: TRBV19; d_call: .; j_call: TRBJ2-2; clone_size: .; cdr3_aa: CASSPQVGGELFF; cdr3_nt: TGTGCCAGTAGTCCCCAGGTTGGGGGGGAGCTGTTTTTT
v_call: TRBV30; d_call: TRBD2; j_call: TRBJ2-1; clone_size: .; cdr3_aa: CAWSEGLAGGGDEQFF; cdr3_nt: TGTGCCTGGAGTGAGGGACTAGCGGGAGGGGGGGATGAGCAGTTCTTC
v_call: TRBV10-3; d_call: .; j_call: TRBJ2-1; clone_size: .; cdr3_aa: CAISVGSSYNEQFF; cdr3_nt: TGTGCCATCAGTGTGGGGTCCTCCTACAATGAGCAGTTCTTC
v_call: TRBV6-5; d_call: .; j_call: TRBJ2-7; clone_size: .; cdr3_aa: CASSYDREPYYEQYF; cdr3_nt: TGTGCCAGCAGTTACGACCGAGAGCCCTACTACGAGCAGTACTTC
v_call: TRBV7-9; d_call: .; j_call: TRBJ1-2; clone_size: .; cdr3_aa: CASSLKQGRLDGYTF; cdr3_nt: TGTGCCAGCAGCCTAAAGCAGGGCCGTCTTGATGGCTACACCTTC
v_call: TRBV6-6; d_call: TRBD2; j_call: TRBJ2-1; clone_size: .; cdr3_aa: CASSRLAGAYNEQFF; cdr3_nt: TGTGCCAGCAGCCGTCTAGCGGGGGCCTACAATGAGCAGTTCTTC
v_call: TRBV6-1; d_call: .; j_call: TRBJ1-4; clone_size: few; cdr3_aa: CASRRDMGEKLFF; cdr3_nt: TGTGCCAGCAGAAGGGACATGGGGGAAAAACTGTTTTTT